This TCR beta chain stems from a study of CD8+ T cells in alopecia areata (dated 2018 in TCRdb). General notes on the study: To study T cell clonal expansion in alopecia areata, the researchers applied high-throughput TCRbeta sequencing to both the C3H/HeJ mouse model and human patients. Scalp clonality was compared among normal scalp (n=4), patchy alopecia areata scalp (n=8), and alopecia totalis/universalis scalp (n=8). TCRbeta CDR3 regions were amplified by immunoSEQ multiplex PCR with 35 Vbeta forward and 13 Jbeta reverse primers. Human TCRbeta sequencing covered scalp tissue and sorted CD4+ and CD8+ peripheral blood T cells from patchy and totalis/universalis alopecia areata patients and healthy controls. RNA was obtained with the PAXgene miRNA kit for fixed scalp, the miRNeasy kit for PBMCs, and the RNeasy kit for mouse skin. Results and caveats for the whole study, not just this receptor: Shared TCR sequences between patients were less evident than in mice, which may be partly attributable to HLA diversity in the patient population. Unlike mouse skin, where gammadelta T cells dominate, normal human skin contains resident alphabeta T cells that get sequenced too, which complicates analysis of the scalp TCR repertoire. Higher clonality and more expanded CD8+ clones were observed in lesional scalp than in normal scalp, particularly in alopecia totalis/universalis, a finding suggestive of antigenic drive.

Via the germline V gene (reference sequence), CDR1 is DFQATT and CDR2 SNEGSKA. The CDR3 starts with the cysteine, ends with the phenylalanine, and has 11 residues. Only CDR3 DNA is held: 33 bases, read in frame from base 1. PBMCs were isolated by density centrifugation and stained for CD3, CD4 and CD8, after which CD4+ and CD8+ T cells were sorted on a FACSAria. Scalp biopsies and blood samples were obtained from unaffected controls. This clone was seen a single time. Its antigen is unknown. An end of the junction differs from the germline gene, which may be a read error. The method was the immunoSEQ multiplex PCR assay. RNA was extracted from all samples and reverse transcribed into cDNA, which served as template for TCR sequencing. SuperScript III was used for first-strand cDNA synthesis, primed with a 2:1 mix of oligo-dT and random hexamers. A synthetic immune receptor repertoire was used to assess amplification bias, and residual bias was removed computationally. The authors' pipeline ran thus. After raw reads were preprocessed to remove errors, the CDR3 was defined following IMGT conventions as running from the conserved cysteine to phenylalanine. Clonality was computed as 1 minus the Shannon entropy, with the entropy normalized by log2 of the number of productive unique TCRs. Scalp TCRbeta sequences were cross-referenced with sorted blood CD4 and CD8 repertoires so that the CD4 or CD8 identity of scalp clones could be inferred. What TCRdb holds here is the immuneACCESS table cut down to in-frame rearrangements. Part of the clones is not present; checked against another copy, under half of the missing clones reflect an unresolved V gene, and the others are unexplained. V and J calls and clone size are given by that table; D and trimming were obtained from the DNA. This sample holds approximately 150,000 clones; 62% were observed only once. The ten largest clones take up 36% of the sample.

This receptor was obtained from a human donor in good health. The chain links TRBV20-1 with TRBJ2-7; the D gene cannot be named for sure. The sample comprised CD8+ T cells sorted from blood. The sequenced DNA is TGCAGTGCTGGAGAAGTCTACGAGCAGTACTTC. Its protein reads: CSAGEVYEQYF.